One sample yielded the 10 T cell receptor beta chains listed below, sequenced in a study of T cell responses to AZD1222 COVID-19 vaccine. Produced via immunoSEQ multiplex PCR; TCRdb's table is partial and in-frame only. The table lists 97,000 or so clones, more than 70% of them singletons, with around 15% in the top ten. Source: peripheral blood, taken on day 0 of AZD1222 vaccination. These receptors all come from an adult in good health.

V usage is TRBV4-3 and J usage is TRBJ2-2; a weak D match, TRBD1 (5 bases). This CDR3 region has 13 residues. The V and J ends lost 4 bases and 9 bases respectively, with 12 bases between them. From germline, CDR1 is LGHNA and CDR2 YSLEER. CDR3 bases: TGCGCCAGCAGCCCCCAGGGTGTTCGGGAGCTGTTTTTT. The encoded protein is CASSPQGVRELFF.

The V and J genes are TRBV7-9 and TRBJ1-4, with D possibly being TRBD1 (5 bases). The CDR3 sequence is 15 residues long. V lost 2 bases and J lost 8, with 15 bases in between. Germline loops: CDR1 SEHNR, CDR2 FQNEAQ (reference sequence). The chain's CDR3 is CASSLPSGVKEKLFF. The CDR3 DNA reads TGTGCCAGCAGCTTACCCTCGGGGGTAAAGGAAAAACTGTTTTTT. The full variable domain, its missing parts supplied by reference TRBV7-9 and TRBJ1-4, is DTGVSQNPRHKITKRGQNVTFRCDPISEHNRLYWYRQTLGQGPEFLTYFQNEAQLEKSRLLSDRFSAERPKGSFSTLEIQRTEQGDSAMYLCASSLPSGVKEKLFFGSGTQLSVL.

The chain uses TRBV6-2 or TRBV6-3 and TRBJ1-5; D is unclear. This CDR3 has 15 amino acids. Germline V CDR1 and CDR2: MNHEY, SVGEGT. The germline V and J ends were trimmed by 6 bases and 4 bases, with 16 bases remaining between them. The CDR3 sequence: CASSPSRGLNQPQHF. The CDR3 coding sequence is TGTGCCAGCAGCCCCTCCCGGGGTCTAAATCAGCCCCAGCATTTT.

V and J are TRBV19 and TRBJ2-7, with D possibly being TRBD2 (5 bases). V shed 0 bases and J shed 2 bases, with 11 bases lying between them. This CDR3 is built from 15 residues. Germline assignment: CDR1 LNHDA and CDR2 SQIVND (reference sequence). CDR3 protein: CASSIDGRGTYEQYF. The CDR3 DNA is TGTGCCAGTAGTATAGACGGCAGAGGGACCTACGAGCAGTACTTC.

The chain recombines TRBV28 with TRBJ2-7, with 8 nucleotides matching TRBD1. The junction had 14 bases not matched to a gene; V was cut back by 8 bases and J by 8 bases. The CDR3 runs to 14 residues. Germline V gene lookup returns CDR1 MDHEN and CDR2 SYDVKM. CDR3 coding DNA: TGTGCCAGCCAAGCTGGGGACAGGTCCTATCAGCAGTACTTC. Protein product: CASQAGDRSYQQYF.

The CDR3 DNA reads as TGTGCTAGTGGTTTGGCAGGAACAGGGGAAACTTACGAGCAGTACTTC. Translated, it gives CASGLAGTGETYEQYF. The chain has TRBV12-5 and TRBJ2-7; the match to TRBD1 covers 7 bases. CDR1 and CDR2 from the germline V gene are LGHNT and FRNRAP. There are 16 residues in the CDR3. The junction had 10 bases not matched to a gene; V was cut back by 1 base and J by 4 bases.

The chain couples TRBV4-1 to TRBJ2-2, with D uncertain. CDR1 is MGHRA and CDR2 is YSYEKL in the germline V gene. V gave up 2 bases and J gave up 0 bases, with 1 base separating them. The CDR3 is 13 amino acids. CDR3 bases: TGCGCCAGCAGCCAATCGAACACCGGGGAGCTGTTTTTT. Its protein is CASSQSNTGELFF.

CDR3 bases: TGTGCCTGGAGTGTACGTACGGGAACCACCGGGGAGCTGTTTTTT. Translating it yields CAWSVRTGTTGELFF. The chain links TRBV30 to TRBJ2-2, with D perhaps TRBD2 (5 bases). The V gene lost 0 bases and the J gene lost 4 bases, with 12 bases spanning the gap. The CDR3 totals 15 residues. The germline V gene has CDR1 GTSNPN and CDR2 SVGIG (reference sequence).

This clone was seen just once. The J gene is TRBJ2-6, the V gene TRBV6-5, with no clear D. The CDR3 is 15 residues long. V was shortened by 6 bases and J by 1 base, with 10 bases between the two germline ends. Germline V gene sequence: CDR1 MNHEY, CDR2 SVGAGI. CDR3 region: CASRVRPSGANVLTF. The CDR3 coding sequence is TGTGCCAGCAGGGTCCGACCTTCTGGGGCCAACGTCCTGACTTTC.

The chain couples TRBV28 to TRBJ1-4, with D possibly TRBD1 on 5 matching bases. CDR1 MDHEN and CDR2 SYDVKM come from the germline V gene. This CDR3 contains 15 residues. Trimming cost V 6 bases and J 4 bases, with 15 bases left between them. In nucleotides, the CDR3 is TGTGCCAGCAGGAACAAAGGGGTCAGTAATGAAAAACTGTTTTTT. Its protein product is CASRNKGVSNEKLFF.